Listed here are 30 T cell receptor beta chains from one sample, sequenced in a study of shared clonotypes between healthy human individuals (dated by TCRdb to about 2020). Library preparation used the immunoSEQ multiplex PCR assay. In its TCRdb copy, this immuneACCESS table keeps in-frame sequences only and misses some clones. Where compared with another copy, unresolved V genes explain less than half of these, and the others have no known cause. This sample holds around 1.9 million clones; 85% to 95% were observed only once. The ten largest account for 1.5% to 2% of the sample. CD8 naive samples consisted of CD45RO-negative cells that were positively selected for CCR7, yielding a CD45RA+CCR7+ population without TemRA cells. The sequenced sample consisted of naive CD8+ T cells from PBMCs. The meaning of the sample's cell subset or site label: CD45RA+CCR7+. The receptors were gathered from a man aged 18 to 30 in good health. Some clones in this sample may be carry-over from other donors' samples.

V gene TRBV10-3 combines with J gene TRBJ1-2; TRBD1 aligns across 8 bases. This CDR3 is 16 amino acids long. V was clipped by 3 bases and J by 3 bases; unmatched bases: 9. Germline V gives CDR1 ENHRY, CDR2 SYGVKD. CDR3 region: CAISEVRTGIDYGYTF. CDR3 DNA sequence: TGTGCCATCAGTGAAGTAAGGACAGGGATTGACTATGGCTACACCTTC.

The chain is built from TRBV7-6 and TRBJ2-3, with TRBD2 identical over 12 bases. J was trimmed by 4 bases and V by 5 bases; bases with no gene match: 16. The germline V gene encodes CDR1 SGHVS and CDR2 FNYEAQ. The CDR3 loop spans 19 amino acids. The CDR3 loop is CASSPYRLTSGRWADTQYF. The CDR3 DNA follows: TGTGCCAGCAGCCCGTATAGATTGACTAGCGGGAGATGGGCAGATACGCAGTATTTT.

This chain links TRBV7-9 with TRBJ2-1; 12 nucleotides agree with TRBD2. The CDR3 extends over 18 amino acids. Germline trimming cut 5 bases from V and 5 bases from J; bases unmatched to any gene: 13. Looked up from germline, CDR1 is SEHNR and CDR2 is FQNEAQ (reference sequence). CDR3 loop: CASSLGLAGISMNNEQFF. CDR3 nucleotide sequence: TGTGCCAGCAGCCTAGGACTAGCGGGAATTAGCATGAACAATGAGCAGTTCTTC.

As to this clone: A read error may account for a junction end that differs from germline. The rearrangement joins TRBV4-2 to TRBJ2-2, with D possibly being TRBD2 (5 bases). Germline V CDR1 and CDR2: LGHNA, YNFKEQ. This CDR3 region has 18 residues. The CDR3: CAGTISRGSALNAGELFF. For the CDR3, the DNA is TGTGCCGGCACCATATCCCGGGGAAGCGCTTTGAACGCCGGGGAGCTGTTTTTT.

The rearrangement links TRBV7-9 to TRBJ2-7; 11 nucleotides agree with TRBD2. Germline assignment: CDR1 SEHNR and CDR2 FQNEAQ (reference sequence). There are 15 residues in the CDR3. The ends lost 0 bases at V and 5 bases at J; junction bases unmatched: 3. CDR3 protein: CASSLALAGVDEQYF. DNA for the CDR3: TGTGCCAGCAGCTTAGCACTAGCGGGAGTCGACGAGCAGTACTTC.

The V gene is TRBV4-1, the J gene TRBJ2-2; D is perhaps TRBD1 (6 bases). Germline V lookup: CDR1 MGHRA, CDR2 YSYEKL. The ends were cut back, 5 bases at V and 1 base at J, with 11 bases in the middle. The CDR3 runs 15 residues. Written as DNA, the CDR3 is TGCGCCAGCAGCTGGGACACTCGGAACACCGGGGAGCTGTTTTTT. Its protein product is CASSWDTRNTGELFF.

The chain joins TRBV28 to TRBJ1-2, with TRBD1 matching over 10 bases. CDR1 and CDR2 (germline): MDHEN, SYDVKM. The CDR3 is made up of 13 amino acids. Trimming took 5 bases from V and 7 from J; bases not matched to a gene: 4. CDR3 amino acids: CASSLGTGAGYTF. In DNA, the CDR3 is TGTGCCAGCAGTCTAGGGACAGGGGCTGGCTACACCTTC.

The V call is TRBV27, the J call TRBJ2-7; D is uncertain. The CDR3 totals 13 residues. Germline-derived CDR1 and CDR2 are MNHEY and SMNVEV (reference sequence). With 4 bases removed from V and 2 bases from J, the gap between germline ends came to 9 bases. CDR3 sequence: CASSSYKTYEQYF. CDR3 nucleotides: TGTGCCAGCAGTTCTTACAAAACCTACGAGCAGTACTTC.

Points on this clone: Other DNA sequences in this sample translate to the same CDR3. This chain connects TRBV27 to TRBJ2-1, with 12 positions matching TRBD2. With 4 bases clipped from V and 0 bases from J, the junction kept 1 base outside the gene matches. Germline lookup yields CDR1 MNHEY and CDR2 SMNVEV (reference sequence). The CDR3 has 16 amino acids. The CDR3 protein is CASSSGLAGSYNEQFF. The DNA for the CDR3 is TGTGCCAGCAGTTCGGGACTAGCGGGCTCCTACAATGAGCAGTTCTTC.

With regard to this clone: This sample also contains other DNA sequences that code for the same CDR3. This sequence joins TRBV27 and TRBJ2-1, with 7 bases lining up with TRBD2. CDR3 size: 14 residues. Germline V gives CDR1 MNHEY, CDR2 SMNVEV (reference sequence). Losses at the gene ends were 4 bases for V and 3 bases for J; bases not matched to a gene: 3. CDR3 nucleotides: TGTGCCAGCAGTTCCCGCGGGAGCTACAATGAGCAGTTCTTC. Translating gives CASSSRGSYNEQFF.

This clone showed up just a few times. The rearrangement uses TRBV28 and TRBJ2-7, with 7 bases aligning to TRBD2. Germline lookup yields CDR1 MDHEN and CDR2 SYDVKM. Trimming took 10 bases from V and 5 from J; bases not matched to a gene: 8. CDR3 length: 12 amino acids. CDR3 protein: CATTSEYNEQYF. In DNA form, the CDR3 reads TGTGCCACAACTAGCGAGTACAACGAGCAGTACTTC. Full variable domain (missing parts from reference TRBV28 and TRBJ2-7): DVKVTQSSRYLVKRTGEKVFLECVQDMDHENMFWYRQDPGLGLRLIYFSYDVKMKEKGDIPEGYSVSREKKERFSLILESASTNQTSMYLCATTSEYNEQYFGPGTRLTVT.

CDR3 coding DNA: TGTGCCACCAGCGACAGGGGCAATGAAAAACTGTTTTTT. Translated: CATSDRGNEKLFF. This rearrangement joins TRBV15 to TRBJ1-4; TRBD1 matches 8 bases. This CDR3 has 13 residues. The V gene end was trimmed by 5 bases and the J gene end by 5 bases; junction bases not matched to a gene: 1. Per germline, CDR1 LNHNV and CDR2 YYDKDF (reference sequence).

The chain has TRBV25-1 and TRBJ1-1; unclear D gene. V shed 5 bases and J shed 5 bases, with 6 bases lying between them. Germline V gene sequence: CDR1 MGHDK, CDR2 SYGVNS. CDR3 length equals 11 residues. The CDR3 DNA reads as TGTGCCAGCAGTATAGGGACTGAAGCTTTCTTT. This translates into CASSIGTEAFF.

The J gene is TRBJ2-5, the V gene TRBV2; weak D call: TRBD1 (5 bases). CDR1 SNHLY and CDR2 FYNNEI come from the germline V gene. Trimming took 6 bases from V and 2 from J, leaving 10 bases between them. The length of the CDR3 is 13 residues. The CDR3 reads CASRMTEQETQYF. The CDR3 region has the DNA TGTGCCAGCAGAATGACAGAGCAAGAGACCCAGTACTTC. Together with reference TRBV2 and TRBJ2-5, the CDR3 gives the full variable domain: EPEVTQTPSHQVTQMGQEVILRCVPISNHLYFYWYRQILGQKVEFLVSFYNNEISEKSEIFDDQFSVERPDGSNFTLKIRSTKLEDSAMYFCASRMTEQETQYFGPGTRLLVL.

The chain's CDR3 is CASSFYLGTEAFF. CDR3 DNA sequence: TGTGCCAGCAGTTTTTATTTAGGCACTGAAGCTTTCTTT. The chain joins TRBV28 to TRBJ1-1; D not resolved. V dropped 3 bases and J dropped 4 bases, with 9 bases sitting between them. The CDR3 runs 13 residues. CDR1 is MDHEN and CDR2 is SYDVKM in the germline V gene.

The CDR3 DNA reads TGTGCCAGCAGTTACGGCTCCGATACGCAGTATTTT. Residues: CASSYGSDTQYF. The chain couples TRBV6-5 to TRBJ2-3; D is unclear. The CDR3 is 12 amino acids. CDR1 is MNHEY, CDR2 SVGAGI, per germline. Trimming took off 2 bases at V and 6 bases at J, with 6 bases between the two ends.

This rearrangement joins TRBV30 to TRBJ2-7, with D hard to call. This CDR3 is built from 13 residues. Germline V lookup: CDR1 GTSNPN, CDR2 SVGIG (reference sequence). Deletions cut 3 bases from V and 0 bases from J, with 9 bases between. Here the CDR3 reads CAWSGGVSYEQYF. The CDR3 region has the DNA TGTGCCTGGAGCGGTGGGGTCTCCTACGAGCAGTACTTC.

V gene TRBV4-1 combines with J gene TRBJ2-5; TRBD2 agrees at 8 bases. V lost 2 bases and J lost 2; bases outside the gene matches: 7. Germline V gene data show CDR1 as MGHRA and CDR2 as YSYEKL. This CDR3 comprises 16 residues. CDR3 nucleotide sequence: TGCGCCAGCAGCCAAACGGGACTAGAAATACAAGAGACCCAGTACTTC. Translating it yields CASSQTGLEIQETQYF.

This clone was seen a single time. The V and J genes are TRBV28 and TRBJ2-5, with no clear D. CDR1 is MDHEN, CDR2 SYDVKM, per germline. Trimming shortened V by 5 bases and J by 2 bases, and 12 bases separated the two germline ends. The CDR3 contains 14 residues. The CDR3 DNA is TGTGCCAGCAGTCCCCCCGGCAGTCAAGAGACCCAGTACTTC. It yields the protein CASSPPGSQETQYF.

The chain employs TRBV10-3 and TRBJ2-7; D unclear. Trimming shortened V by 3 bases and J by 2 bases, and 11 bases separated the two germline ends. The germline gives CDR1 ENHRY, CDR2 SYGVKD. This CDR3 spans 14 amino acids. The CDR3 is CAISEIGRTYEQYF. The DNA for the CDR3 is TGTGCCATCAGTGAAATCGGCAGAACCTACGAGCAGTACTTC.

On this clone: The sample holds other DNA sequences that translate to the same CDR3. The chain combines TRBV27 with TRBJ2-2; D gene unclear. This CDR3 is 13 amino acids long. The germline gives CDR1 MNHEY, CDR2 SMNVEV (reference sequence). The V end was cut by 6 bases, the J end by 6 bases, with 11 bases between. CDR3 residues: CASSPRAAGELFF. CDR3 in DNA: TGTGCCAGCAGCCCACGGGCCGCCGGGGAGCTGTTTTTT.

The chain carries TRBV6-6 and TRBJ1-4; 7 bases line up with TRBD1. Germline CDR1 is MNHNY and CDR2 is SVGAGI (reference sequence). The CDR3 consists of 14 residues. Unmatched junction bases numbered 8, after V lost 5 bases and J lost 8 bases. The CDR3 coding sequence is TGTGCCAGCAGTCCTGACAGGGTGGGCGAAAAACTGTTTTTT. It codes for CASSPDRVGEKLFF.

This clone was counted only a few times. J is TRBJ1-1 and V is TRBV25-1; perhaps TRBD1 as D (5 bases). The length of the CDR3 is 14 residues. V was trimmed by 2 bases and J by 6 bases, leaving 13 bases between them. Germline loops: CDR1 MGHDK, CDR2 SYGVNS. The CDR3: CASSEVWGFSEAFF. The DNA of the CDR3 is TGTGCCAGCAGTGAAGTCTGGGGGTTCTCTGAAGCTTTCTTT.

The chain links TRBV10-1 to TRBJ2-5; D may be TRBD1 (5 bases). Germline CDR1 WNHNN, CDR2 SYGVQD (reference sequence). The CDR3 spans 16 residues. Between the trimmed V and J ends, which lost 0 bases and 3 bases, there was a span of 14 bases. The CDR3 sequence: CASSESIRTPEETQYF. DNA of the CDR3: TGCGCCAGCAGTGAGTCGATCAGGACACCCGAAGAGACCCAGTACTTC.

This rearrangement joins TRBV4-2 to TRBJ2-1; tentatively, D is TRBD2 (6 bases). V lost 3 bases and J 4 bases, leaving 10 bases between the germline ends. The length of the CDR3 is 14 residues. CDR1 is LGHNA and CDR2 is YNFKEQ in the germline V gene. CDR3 sequence reads: CASSHVAEYNEQFF. CDR3 sequence (DNA): TGTGCCAGCAGCCATGTAGCGGAGTACAATGAGCAGTTCTTC.

V and J are TRBV19 and TRBJ1-2; no definite D call. The CDR3 contains 11 residues. CDR1 LNHDA and CDR2 SQIVND come from the germline V gene (reference sequence). V lost 0 bases to trimming and J lost 13 bases, with 9 bases between them. The CDR3 sequence is CASSIERRLTF. In nucleotides, the CDR3 is TGTGCCAGTAGTATAGAGAGGAGGCTCACCTTC.

In the case of this clone: Within the sample, other DNA sequences also encode this same CDR3. V gene TRBV12-5 combines with J gene TRBJ2-1; no firm D call. This CDR3 comprises 11 residues. The germline CDR1 and CDR2 sequences are LGHNT and FRNRAP. V was clipped by 6 bases and J by 7 bases, with 7 bases between them. The CDR3 sequence is CASGLPNEQFF. The CDR3, as DNA: TGTGCTAGTGGCCTCCCGAATGAGCAGTTCTTC.

This chain links TRBV18 with TRBJ2-2; no clear D gene. Trimming cost V 2 bases and J 1 base, with 8 bases left between them. The CDR3 is 15 amino acids. Germline V CDR1 and CDR2: KGHSH, LQKENI. The CDR3 sequence: CASSPSLQNTGELFF. CDR3 bases: TGTGCCAGCTCACCAAGTCTCCAGAACACCGGGGAGCTGTTTTTT.

The V call is TRBV28, the J call TRBJ2-2; D is uncertain. In germline, CDR1 is MDHEN, CDR2 SYDVKM. This CDR3 spans 14 amino acids. Trimming cost V 5 bases and J 1 base, with 8 bases left between them. The CDR3 DNA follows: TGTGCCAGCAGTGGACCGCAGAACACCGGGGAGCTGTTTTTT. Its protein is CASSGPQNTGELFF.

This clone was found once. Additional DNA sequences in this sample encode the identical CDR3. This sequence joins TRBV28 and TRBJ1-1; 8 bases agree with TRBD1. From germline, CDR1 is MDHEN and CDR2 SYDVKM. This CDR3 has 14 residues. V lost 3 bases to trimming and J lost 1 base; unmatched junction nucleotides: 1. In DNA, the CDR3 is TGTGCCAGCAGTTTCGACAGGGGGAACACTGAAGCTTTCTTT. Its protein product is CASSFDRGNTEAFF.